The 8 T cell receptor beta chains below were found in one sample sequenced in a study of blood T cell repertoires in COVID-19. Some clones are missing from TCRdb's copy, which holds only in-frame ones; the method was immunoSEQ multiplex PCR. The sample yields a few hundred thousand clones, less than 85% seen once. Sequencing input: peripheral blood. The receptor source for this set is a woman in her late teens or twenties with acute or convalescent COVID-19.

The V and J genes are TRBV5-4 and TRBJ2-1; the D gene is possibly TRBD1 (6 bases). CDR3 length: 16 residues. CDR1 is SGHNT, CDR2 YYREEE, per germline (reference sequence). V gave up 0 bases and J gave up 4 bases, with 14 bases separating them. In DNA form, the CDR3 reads TGTGCCAGCAGCTTGGCACTAGGGGGTAGTTACAATGAGCAGTTCTTC. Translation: CASSLALGGSYNEQFF.

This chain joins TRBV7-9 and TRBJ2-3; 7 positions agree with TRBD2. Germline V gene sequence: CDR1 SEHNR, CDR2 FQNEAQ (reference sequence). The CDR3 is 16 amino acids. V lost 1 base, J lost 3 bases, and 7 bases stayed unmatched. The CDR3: CASSLGWLADTDTQYF. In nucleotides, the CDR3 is TGTGCCAGCAGCTTAGGATGGCTAGCGGATACAGATACGCAGTATTTT.

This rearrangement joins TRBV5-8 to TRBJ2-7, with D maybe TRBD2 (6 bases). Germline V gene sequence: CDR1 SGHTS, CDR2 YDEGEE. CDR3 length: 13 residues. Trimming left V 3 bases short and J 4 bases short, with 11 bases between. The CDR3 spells CASSSGTSYEQYF. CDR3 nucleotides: TGTGCCAGCAGCTCCGGGACTTCTTACGAGCAGTACTTC.

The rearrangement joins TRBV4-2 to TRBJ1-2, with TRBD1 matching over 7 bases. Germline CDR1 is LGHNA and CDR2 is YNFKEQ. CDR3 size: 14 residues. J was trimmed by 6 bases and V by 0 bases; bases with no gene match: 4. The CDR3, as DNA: TGTGCCAGCAGCCAAGATAGGGGGCTCGATGGCTACACCTTC. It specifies CASSQDRGLDGYTF.

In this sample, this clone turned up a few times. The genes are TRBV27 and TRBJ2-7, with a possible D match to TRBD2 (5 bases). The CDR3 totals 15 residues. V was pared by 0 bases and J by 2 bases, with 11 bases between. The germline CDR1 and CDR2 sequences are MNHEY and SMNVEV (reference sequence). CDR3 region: CASSLSGRPTYEQYF. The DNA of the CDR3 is TGTGCCAGCAGTTTATCAGGGAGACCCACCTACGAGCAGTACTTC.

The CDR3 nucleotides are TGTGCCAGCACTCGACGGGACAGGGGACATGAGCAGTTCTTC. This translates into CASTRRDRGHEQFF. J is TRBJ2-1 and V is TRBV5-6, with TRBD1 matching over 10 bases. The germline gives CDR1 SGHDT, CDR2 YYEEEE. V trimming: 6 bases; J trimming: 8 bases; junction bases outside the gene matches: 8. This CDR3 has 14 residues.

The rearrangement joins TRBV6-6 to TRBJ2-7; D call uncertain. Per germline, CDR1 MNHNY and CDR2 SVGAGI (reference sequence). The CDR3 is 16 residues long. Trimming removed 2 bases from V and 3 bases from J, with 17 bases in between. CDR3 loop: CASSYPWAERSYEQYF. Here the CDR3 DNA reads TGTGCCAGCAGTTACCCCTGGGCAGAGAGAAGCTACGAGCAGTACTTC.

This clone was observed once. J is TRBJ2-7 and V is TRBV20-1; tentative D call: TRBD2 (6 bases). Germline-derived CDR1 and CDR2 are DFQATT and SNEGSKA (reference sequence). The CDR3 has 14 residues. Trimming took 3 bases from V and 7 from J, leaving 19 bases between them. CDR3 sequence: CSASVEREAGEQYF. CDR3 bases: TGCAGTGCTAGTGTCGAAAGGGAGGCGGGGGAGCAGTACTTC.